Listed below are T cell receptor beta chains from one sample, sequenced in a study of T cell responses to AZD1222 COVID-19 vaccine. Method: immunoSEQ multiplex PCR; TCRdb's copy keeps in-frame clones and lacks some. Counted here are 65,000 to 90,000 clones, nearly 90% occurring once; the ten biggest clones make up around 1.3%. This specimen was peripheral blood, taken 28 days after the second AZD1222 dose. The receptors were gathered from an adult who received the AZD1222 COVID-19 vaccine. The CDR3 runs from the conserved cysteine through the conserved F or W. A D gene is named only where the DNA matches it firmly. Part of the rows lack a size; the others show once, few, many or a class for expanded clones.

j_gene: TRBJ2-1
v_gene: TRBV12-3/TRBV12-4
d_gene: -
abundance: few
CDR3aa: CASVASYNEQFF
CDR3nt: TGTGCCAGCGTAGCCTCCTACAATGAGCAGTTCTTC

j_gene: TRBJ2-4
v_gene: TRBV5-1
d_gene: TRBD1
abundance: few
CDR3aa: CASSLATGVAKNIQYF
CDR3nt: TGCGCCAGCAGCTTGGCGACAGGGGTAGCCAAAAACATTCAGTACTTC

j_gene: TRBJ1-5
v_gene: TRBV18
d_gene: -
abundance: -
CDR3aa: CASSPTVNHPQHF
CDR3nt: TGTGCCAGCTCACCGACAGTCAATCATCCCCAGCATTTT

j_gene: TRBJ1-4
v_gene: TRBV5-8
d_gene: TRBD1
abundance: -
CDR3aa: CASSARGPGTTNEKLFF
CDR3nt: TGTGCCAGCAGCGCAAGGGGGCCGGGGACAACTAATGAAAAACTGTTTTTT

j_gene: TRBJ2-5
v_gene: TRBV12-3/TRBV12-4
d_gene: -
abundance: -
CDR3aa: CASSSWGQETQYF
CDR3nt: TGTGCCAGCAGTTCCTGGGGCCAAGAGACCCAGTACTTC

j_gene: TRBJ2-1
v_gene: TRBV2
d_gene: TRBD1
abundance: -
CDR3aa: CASYTFSDRTGNNEQFF
CDR3nt: TGTGCCAGCTATACGTTTAGTGACCGGACAGGGAACAATGAGCAGTTCTTC

j_gene: TRBJ1-4
v_gene: TRBV27
d_gene: -
abundance: -
CDR3aa: CASSLYRVATNEKLFF
CDR3nt: TGTGCCAGCAGTCTATACAGGGTGGCAACTAATGAAAAACTGTTTTTT

j_gene: TRBJ2-1
v_gene: TRBV12-5
d_gene: TRBD2
abundance: -
CDR3aa: CASGLSGSSYNEQFF
CDR3nt: TGTGCTAGTGGTTTGAGCGGGAGCTCCTACAATGAGCAGTTCTTC

j_gene: TRBJ2-7
v_gene: TRBV28
d_gene: -
abundance: -
CDR3aa: CASSLSPGQWKQYF
CDR3nt: TGTGCCAGCAGTTTATCCCCCGGACAGTGGAAGCAGTACTTC

j_gene: TRBJ1-2
v_gene: TRBV5-1
d_gene: TRBD1
abundance: -
CDR3aa: CASSVHGQGAYGYTF
CDR3nt: TGCGCCAGCAGCGTACATGGACAGGGGGCCTATGGCTACACCTTC

j_gene: TRBJ1-1
v_gene: TRBV6-2/TRBV6-3
d_gene: -
abundance: -
CDR3aa: CASSYNLGWSEAFF
CDR3nt: TGTGCCAGCAGTTATAATCTGGGTTGGTCTGAAGCTTTCTTT

j_gene: TRBJ1-2
v_gene: TRBV19
d_gene: TRBD1
abundance: once
CDR3aa: CASGQGTNYGYTF
CDR3nt: TGTGCCAGCGGACAGGGAACTAACTATGGCTACACCTTC

j_gene: TRBJ1-5
v_gene: TRBV9
d_gene: -
abundance: -
CDR3aa: CASSVDPTSNQPQHF
CDR3nt: TGTGCCAGCAGCGTAGACCCCACTAGCAATCAGCCCCAGCATTTT

j_gene: TRBJ1-2
v_gene: TRBV7-8
d_gene: TRBD1
abundance: once
CDR3aa: CASSLSLDRGVYGYTF
CDR3nt: TGTGCCAGCAGCTTATCTCTAGACAGGGGAGTTTATGGCTACACCTTC

j_gene: TRBJ1-5
v_gene: TRBV19
d_gene: TRBD1
abundance: once
CDR3aa: CASSDDRGNNQPQHF
CDR3nt: TGTGCCAGTAGTGATGACAGGGGTAACAATCAGCCCCAGCATTTT

j_gene: TRBJ2-1
v_gene: TRBV15
d_gene: TRBD2
abundance: once
CDR3aa: CATSRTGTSAPWGEQFF
CDR3nt: TGTGCCACCAGCAGAACCGGGACTAGCGCGCCATGGGGTGAGCAGTTCTTC

j_gene: TRBJ2-1
v_gene: TRBV5-1
d_gene: -
abundance: -
CDR3aa: CASSGSGTSYNEQFF
CDR3nt: TGCGCCAGCAGCGGGAGCGGGACATCCTACAATGAGCAGTTCTTC

j_gene: TRBJ2-1
v_gene: TRBV3-1/TRBV3-2
d_gene: -
abundance: -
CDR3aa: CASSRQGSNNEQFF
CDR3nt: TGTGCCAGCAGCAGGCAGGGCTCGAACAATGAGCAGTTCTTC

j_gene: TRBJ2-1
v_gene: TRBV10-3
d_gene: TRBD2
abundance: -
CDR3aa: CAISLTSGRVGYNEQFF
CDR3nt: TGTGCCATCAGTTTGACTAGCGGGAGGGTCGGTTACAATGAGCAGTTCTTC

j_gene: TRBJ1-3
v_gene: TRBV7-9
d_gene: -
abundance: once
CDR3aa: CASSLHPVRSGNTIYF
CDR3nt: TGTGCCAGCAGCCTCCACCCTGTCCGCTCTGGAAACACCATATATTTT

j_gene: TRBJ1-2
v_gene: TRBV18
d_gene: -
abundance: -
CDR3aa: CASSPGEGTELGGYTF
CDR3nt: TGTGCCAGCTCACCTGGGGAGGGGACGGAGCTAGGTGGCTACACCTTC

j_gene: TRBJ2-1
v_gene: TRBV29-1
d_gene: -
abundance: -
CDR3aa: CSVASTRDDEQFF
CDR3nt: TGCAGCGTTGCCTCTACTAGAGACGATGAGCAGTTCTTC